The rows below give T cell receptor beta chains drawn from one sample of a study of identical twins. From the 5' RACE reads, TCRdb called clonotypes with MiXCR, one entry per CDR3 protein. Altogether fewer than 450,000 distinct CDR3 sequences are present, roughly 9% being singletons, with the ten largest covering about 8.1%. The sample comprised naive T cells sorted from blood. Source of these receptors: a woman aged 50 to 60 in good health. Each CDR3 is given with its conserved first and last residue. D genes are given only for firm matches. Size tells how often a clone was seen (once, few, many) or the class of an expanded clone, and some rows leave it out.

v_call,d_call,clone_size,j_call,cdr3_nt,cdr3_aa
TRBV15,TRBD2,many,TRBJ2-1,TGTGCCACCAGCGCCCGACTAGCGGGAGACAATGAGCAGTTCTTC,CATSARLAGDNEQFF
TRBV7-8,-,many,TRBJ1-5,TGTGCCAGCAGCTTAGTGGATCAGCCCCAGCATTTT,CASSLVDQPQHF
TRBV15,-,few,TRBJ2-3,TGTGCCACCAGCAGAGGAATAGATACGCAGTATTTT,CATSRGIDTQYF
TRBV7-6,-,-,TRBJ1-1,TGTGCCAGCAGCTCTGCAGGGAACACTGAAGCTTTCTTT,CASSSAGNTEAFF
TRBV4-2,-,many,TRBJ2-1,TGTGCCAGCAGCCAAGATCTCAGGTTTTTCAATGAGCAGTTCTTC,CASSQDLRFFNEQFF
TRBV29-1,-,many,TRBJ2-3,TGCAGCGTTGAAGATCAGTCCCTATGGGATACGCAGTATTTT,CSVEDQSLWDTQYF
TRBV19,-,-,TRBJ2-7,TGTGCCAGTAGTATCTCGGCTAGTGGGAGATACGAGCAGTACTTC,CASSISASGRYEQYF
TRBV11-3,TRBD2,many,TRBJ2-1,TGTGCCAGCAGTTGGACTAGCGGGAGCCGGGGGTCCTACAATGAGCAGTTCTTC,CASSWTSGSRGSYNEQFF
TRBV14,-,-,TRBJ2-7,TGTGCCAGCAGCCAAGCCCCCTCCCGGTCTTCCACTTCCTACGAGCAGTACTTC,CASSQAPSRSSTSYEQYF
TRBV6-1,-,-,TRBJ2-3,TGTGCCAGCAACCTCCGCACAGATACGCAGTATTTT,CASNLRTDTQYF
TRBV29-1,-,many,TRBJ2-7,TGCAGCGTCCTGTGGTCCCACGAGCAGTACTTC,CSVLWSHEQYF
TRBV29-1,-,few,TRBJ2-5,TGCAGCGTTGAAGGGGACTGGGCGGAGACCCAGTACTTC,CSVEGDWAETQYF
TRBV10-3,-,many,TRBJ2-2,TGTGCCATCAGTCCCGGGACTTTGTACACCGGGGAGCTGTTTTTT,CAISPGTLYTGELFF
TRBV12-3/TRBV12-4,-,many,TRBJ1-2,TGTGCCAGCAGAACACATGCTAACTATGGCTACACCTTC,CASRTHANYGYTF
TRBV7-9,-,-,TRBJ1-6,TGTGCCAGCAGCTCCACGTGGGACTTGTATAATTCACCCCTCCACTTT,CASSSTWDLYNSPLHF
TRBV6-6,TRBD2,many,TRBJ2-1,TGTGCCAGCAGTTATCTAGCGGGAGTTCAGAGTGAGCAGTTCTTC,CASSYLAGVQSEQFF
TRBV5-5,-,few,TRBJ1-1,TGTGCCAGCAGCTGGGGAGGGGTTGGCACTGAAGCTTTCTTT,CASSWGGVGTEAFF
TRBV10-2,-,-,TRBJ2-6,TGCGCCAGCAGTGAGTCGGCGAGTGGGGGCTGGGCTGGGGCCAACGTCCTGACTTTC,CASSESASGGWAGANVLTF
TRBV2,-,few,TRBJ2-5,TGTGCCAGCAGTGTGTCACGTTCGCCCCAAGAGACCCAGTACTTC,CASSVSRSPQETQYF
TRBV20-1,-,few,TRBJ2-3,TGCAGTTTAGGGAGCGAGCAAGATACGCAGTATTTT,CSLGSEQDTQYF
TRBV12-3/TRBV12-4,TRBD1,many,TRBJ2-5,TGTGCCAGCAGTTTTTCGGACAGGGGTGAGACCCAGTACTTC,CASSFSDRGETQYF
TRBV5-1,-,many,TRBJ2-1,TGCGCCAGCAGCTTTTTTTCCTCCTCCTCCTACAATGAGCAGTTCTTC,CASSFFSSSSYNEQFF
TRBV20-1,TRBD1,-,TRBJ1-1,TGCAGTGCTCTGACAGGGGTGGCGGAAGCTTTCTTT,CSALTGVAEAFF
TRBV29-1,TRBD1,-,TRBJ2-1,TGCAGCGTAAGGACAGGGGAGAACAGGTTCTTC,CSVRTGENRFF